The rows below give T cell receptor beta chains drawn from one sample of a study of identical twins. TCRdb re-called the 5' RACE reads through MiXCR, storing one row per CDR3 protein. The table has hundreds of thousands of distinct CDR3 sequences, about 12% seen once. These data also formed part of another study, on yellow fever vaccine responses in identical twins.

Sequencing was carried out using PBMCs. These receptors were taken from a woman aged 18-35 years in good health. Each CDR3 is given with its conserved first and last residue. The order of the fields is J gene, clone size, D gene, V gene, CDR3 DNA, CDR3 protein. A D gene is named only where the DNA matches it firmly. Clone size is shown for a subset of rows, as once, few, many or a class of expanded clone.

TRBJ1-1	-	-	TRBV20-1	TGCAGTGGACGCAGGGGCAGCGCTGAAGCTTTCTTT	CSGRRGSAEAFF
TRBJ1-5	-	TRBD1	TRBV24-1	TGTGCCACCAGTGATACAGGGGGGCAGGGTAGCAATCAGCCCCAGCATTTT	CATSDTGGQGSNQPQHF
TRBJ2-7	-	-	TRBV7-9	TGTGCCAGCAGCCGTGGAGGCGTCTACGAGCAGTACTTC	CASSRGGVYEQYF
TRBJ1-5	-	TRBD1	TRBV24-1	TGTGCCACCAGTGACCCCGGGACAGGGGGAAATCAGCCCCAGCATTTT	CATSDPGTGGNQPQHF
TRBJ2-6	few	-	TRBV6-5	TGTGCCAGCAGTTACTCTGGCGGGGATCTTAGCTCTGGGGCCAACGTCCTGACTTTC	CASSYSGGDLSSGANVLTF
TRBJ1-5	-	-	TRBV6-2/TRBV6-3	TGTGCCAGCAGACTACAGGGAAACAATCAGCCCCAGCATTTT	CASRLQGNNQPQHF
TRBJ1-4	-	-	TRBV6-1	TGTGCCAGCAGTCGCAGGGGAACGGATGAAAAACTGTTTTTT	CASSRRGTDEKLFF
TRBJ2-3	-	-	TRBV4-2	TGTGCCAGCAGCGCCCCACCAGATACGCAGTATTTT	CASSAPPDTQYF
TRBJ2-4	many	-	TRBV24-1	TGTGCCACCAGTGATCCGACGGACATAGAACTGGTAGCCAAAAACATTCAGTACTTC	CATSDPTDIELVAKNIQYF
TRBJ1-5	many	-	TRBV7-6	TGTGCCAGCAGCCCAGATCAGGGTCAGCCCCAGCATTTT	CASSPDQGQPQHF
TRBJ2-1	-	TRBD2	TRBV5-1	TGCGCCAGCAGCCCGGGGGGGTCAGGGGCCTTTTACAATGAGCAGTTCTTC	CASSPGGSGAFYNEQFF
TRBJ1-2	few	-	TRBV20-1	TGCAGTGCTAGAGCACAGGGTGACTATGGCTACACCTTC	CSARAQGDYGYTF
TRBJ1-6	-	TRBD1	TRBV2	TGTGCCAGCAGTGAAAGGGGGGACAGGGGGTACTCACCCCTCCACTTT	CASSERGDRGYSPLHF
TRBJ1-1	few	-	TRBV24-1	TGTGCCACCAGTGATCCTCTGGCGGGAACTGAAGCTTTCTTT	CATSDPLAGTEAFF
TRBJ1-2	-	TRBD1	TRBV7-9	TGTGCCAGCAGTCACACCCGGGACAGTGGTACCTATGGCTACACCTTC	CASSHTRDSGTYGYTF
TRBJ1-5	few	TRBD1	TRBV28	TGTGCCAGCAGCCTACCTCAGGGGGCAAATCAGCCCCAGCATTTT	CASSLPQGANQPQHF